This T cell receptor beta chain emerged from a study of blood T cell repertoires in COVID-19. The overall study: Acute and convalescent COVID-19 samples came from the United States, Italy and Spain. PBMCs, B-cell-depleted T cells, or T cells provided the cDNA or gDNA that made up the material.

In the study's own analysis: How many nucleated cells were present was estimated from reference gene primer amplification. The repertoire was sequenced with immunoSEQ multiplex PCR; TCRdb's copy has only in-frame clones and lacks some. The D gene and trimming were derived from the DNA, and the V and J assignments and clone size from that table. Among 25,000 to 35,000 clones listed, 90% to 95% were seen once. Deletions cut 11 bases from V and 7 bases from J, with 26 bases between. The germline V gene has CDR1 SGHTA and CDR2 FQGNSA. CDR3 length: 16 residues. This receptor was taken from a human donor in a cohort sampled during active COVID-19. Sequenced sample: peripheral blood. The genes are TRBV7-2 and TRBJ2-2; TRBD1 might be the D (5 bases). DNA for the CDR3: TGTGCCGGGGCCTCTTCGGCGAGCAATATCGGCGGGGAGCTGTTTTTT. Its protein is CAGASSASNIGGELFF.